Sequencing of this TCR beta chain was carried out in a study of cytomegalovirus exposure and HLA in healthy donors. The table lists this clone with a few counts. PCR primers comprised 60 Vbeta and 13 Jbeta primers. Assay: immunoSEQ multiplex PCR; the TCRdb copy retains only in-frame clones and omits some. The sample lists around 130,000 clones; approximately 8.6% were seen once. Material: PBMCs. The source of this sequence is a woman in her 40s in good health and CMV-seropositive.

In nucleotides, the CDR3 is TGTGCCAGCAGCGTAGGACACCACACTGAAGCTTTCTTT. This translates into CASSVGHHTEAFF. The chain couples TRBV9 to TRBJ1-1; D ambiguous. The CDR3 runs 13 residues. The V and J ends lost 0 bases and 3 bases respectively, with 6 bases between them. CDR1 and CDR2 from the germline V gene are SGDLS and YYNGEE. Variable domain in full (rest from reference TRBV9 and TRBJ1-1): DSGVTQTPKHLITATGQRVTLRCSPRSGDLSVYWYQQSLDQGLQFLIQYYNGEERAKGNILERFSAQQFPDLHSELNLSSLELGDSALYFCASSVGHHTEAFFGQGTRLTVV.